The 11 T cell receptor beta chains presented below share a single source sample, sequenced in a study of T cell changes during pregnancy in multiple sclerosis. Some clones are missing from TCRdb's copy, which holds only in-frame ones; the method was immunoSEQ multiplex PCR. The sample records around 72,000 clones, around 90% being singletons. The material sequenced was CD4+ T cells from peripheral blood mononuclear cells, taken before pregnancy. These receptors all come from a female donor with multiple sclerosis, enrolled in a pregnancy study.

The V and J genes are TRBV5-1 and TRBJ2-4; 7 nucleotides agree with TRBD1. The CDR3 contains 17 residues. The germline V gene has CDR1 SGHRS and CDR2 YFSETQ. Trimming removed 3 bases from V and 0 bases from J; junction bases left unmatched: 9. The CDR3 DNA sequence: TGCGCCAGCAGCTCGGCACCGGACAGGTTAGCCAAAAACATTCAGTACTTC. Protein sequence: CASSSAPDRLAKNIQYF.

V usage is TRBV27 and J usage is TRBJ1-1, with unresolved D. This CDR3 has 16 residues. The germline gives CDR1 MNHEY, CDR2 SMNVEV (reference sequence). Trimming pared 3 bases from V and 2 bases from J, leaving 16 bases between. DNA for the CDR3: TGTGCCAGCAGTTTTATACTGATGGGAGGCAACACTGAAGCTTTCTTT. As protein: CASSFILMGGNTEAFF.

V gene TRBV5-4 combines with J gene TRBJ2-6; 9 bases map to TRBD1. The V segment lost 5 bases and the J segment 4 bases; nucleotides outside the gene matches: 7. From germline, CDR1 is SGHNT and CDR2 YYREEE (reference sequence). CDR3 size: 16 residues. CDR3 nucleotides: TGTGCCAGCAGGGGACAGGGTGGTTTGGGGGCCAACGTCCTGACTTTC. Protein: CASRGQGGLGANVLTF. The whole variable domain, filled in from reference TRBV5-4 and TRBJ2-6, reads ETGVTQSPTHLIKTRGQQVTLRCSSQSGHNTVSWYQQALGQGPQFIFQYYREEENGRGNFPPRFSGLQFPNYSSELNVNALELDDSALYLCASRGQGGLGANVLTFGAGSRLTVL.

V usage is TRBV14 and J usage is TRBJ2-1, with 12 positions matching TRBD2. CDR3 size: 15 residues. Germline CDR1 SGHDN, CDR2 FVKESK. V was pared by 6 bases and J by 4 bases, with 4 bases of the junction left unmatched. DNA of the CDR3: TGTGCCAGCAGTTCTCTAGCGGGAGGGTACAATGAGCAGTTCTTC. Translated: CASSSLAGGYNEQFF.

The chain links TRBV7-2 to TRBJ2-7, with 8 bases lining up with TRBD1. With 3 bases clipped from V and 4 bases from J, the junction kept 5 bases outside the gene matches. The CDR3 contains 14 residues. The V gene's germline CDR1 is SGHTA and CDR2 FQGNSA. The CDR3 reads CASSFSGGSYEQYF. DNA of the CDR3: TGTGCCAGCAGCTTTTCAGGGGGCTCGTACGAGCAGTACTTC.

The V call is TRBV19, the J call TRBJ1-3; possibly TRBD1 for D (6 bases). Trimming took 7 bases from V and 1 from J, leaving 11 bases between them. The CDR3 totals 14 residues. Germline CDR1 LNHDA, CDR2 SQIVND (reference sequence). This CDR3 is CASIRGGSGNTIYF. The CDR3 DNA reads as TGTGCCAGTATCAGAGGGGGATCTGGAAACACCATATATTTT.

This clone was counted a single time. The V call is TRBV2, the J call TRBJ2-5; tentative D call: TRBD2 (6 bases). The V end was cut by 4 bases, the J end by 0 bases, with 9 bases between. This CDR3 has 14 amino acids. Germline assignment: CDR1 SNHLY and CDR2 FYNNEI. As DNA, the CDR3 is TGTGCCAGCAGTGGAGGGACTCACCAAGAGACCCAGTACTTC. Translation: CASSGGTHQETQYF.

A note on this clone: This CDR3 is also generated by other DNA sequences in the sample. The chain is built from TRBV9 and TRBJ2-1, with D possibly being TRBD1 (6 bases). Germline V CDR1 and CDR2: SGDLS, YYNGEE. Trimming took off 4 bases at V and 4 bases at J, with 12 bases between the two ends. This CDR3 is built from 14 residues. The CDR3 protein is CASSPRGQYNEQFF. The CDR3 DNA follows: TGTGCCAGCAGCCCCCGAGGACAGTACAATGAGCAGTTCTTC.

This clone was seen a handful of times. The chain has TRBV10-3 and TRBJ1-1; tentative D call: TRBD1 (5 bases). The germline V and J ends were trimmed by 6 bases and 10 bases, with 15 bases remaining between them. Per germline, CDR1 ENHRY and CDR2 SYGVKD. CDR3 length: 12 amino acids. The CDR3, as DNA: TGTGCCATCAGCCAGCAGGGCACGCTAGCTTTCTTT. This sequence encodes CAISQQGTLAFF.

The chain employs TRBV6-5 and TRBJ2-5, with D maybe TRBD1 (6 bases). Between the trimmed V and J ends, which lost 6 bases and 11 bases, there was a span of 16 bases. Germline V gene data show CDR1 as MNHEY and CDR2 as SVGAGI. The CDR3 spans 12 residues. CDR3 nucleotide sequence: TGTGCCAGCAGGTCACAGGGTTTGGAGCAGTACTTC. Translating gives CASRSQGLEQYF.

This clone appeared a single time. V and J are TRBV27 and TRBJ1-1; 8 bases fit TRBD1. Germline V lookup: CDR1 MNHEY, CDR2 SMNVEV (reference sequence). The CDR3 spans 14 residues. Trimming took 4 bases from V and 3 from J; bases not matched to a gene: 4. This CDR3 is CASSWAGGHTEAFF. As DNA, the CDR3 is TGTGCCAGCAGTTGGGCAGGGGGCCACACTGAAGCTTTCTTT.